This entry lists 16 T cell receptor beta chains sequenced from one sample in a study of shared clonotypes between healthy human individuals. The table came from immunoSEQ multiplex PCR; TCRdb's copy has only in-frame clones and leaves some out. The table records about 2.1 million clones, 93% of them present only once. CD8 cells classed as naive were CD45RO-negative and positively selected for CCR7, excluding terminally differentiated effector memory CD45RA+ cells. Sequencing was carried out using naive CD8+ T cells from PBMCs. These receptors originate from a man aged 18-30 years in good health. Some clones in this sample may be carry-over from other donors' samples.

The genes are TRBV15 and TRBJ1-2; the match to TRBD1 covers 9 bases. V lost 4 bases, J lost 7 bases, and 10 bases stayed unmatched. Germline CDR1 and CDR2: LNHNV and YYDKDF (reference sequence). This CDR3 spans 15 amino acids. The CDR3 sequence is CATSTRQGVLRGYTF. DNA for the CDR3: TGTGCCACCAGCACGAGACAGGGGGTTTTGCGTGGCTACACCTTC.

CDR3 DNA sequence: TGTGCCAGCAGCGTTTTGGGGGGTGCCGGGGAGCTGTTTTTT. It specifies CASSVLGGAGELFF. The chain combines TRBV6-4 with TRBJ2-2; a weak D match, TRBD2 (6 bases). This CDR3 has 14 amino acids. Germline lookup yields CDR1 MRHNA and CDR2 SNTAGT. With 6 bases removed from V and 6 bases from J, the gap between germline ends came to 14 bases.

J is TRBJ2-6 and V is TRBV7-9; TRBD1 agrees at 8 bases. The CDR3 consists of 15 residues. Germline CDR1 SEHNR, CDR2 FQNEAQ (reference sequence). V shed 7 bases and J 4 bases; nucleotides not matched to a gene: 6. CDR3 bases: TGTGCCAGCACCCTGACAGGGGCCGGGGCCAACGTCCTGACTTTC. Protein: CASTLTGAGANVLTF.

The V gene is TRBV15, the J gene TRBJ1-1, with TRBD1 identical over 9 bases. V gave up 1 base and J gave up 3 bases; unmatched junction bases: 9. The CDR3 totals 17 residues. The germline V gene has CDR1 LNHNV and CDR2 YYDKDF (reference sequence). For the CDR3, the DNA is TGTGCCACCAGCAGAGCAAGGACAGGGGAAGCGGACACTGAAGCTTTCTTT. It specifies CATSRARTGEADTEAFF.

The chain recombines TRBV27 with TRBJ2-7; 10 bases agree with TRBD1. CDR3 size: 14 residues. Germline assignment: CDR1 MNHEY and CDR2 SMNVEV (reference sequence). V was clipped by 6 bases and J by 4 bases; unmatched bases: 6. CDR3: CASSQTGGAYEQYF. CDR3 DNA: TGTGCCAGCAGCCAGACAGGGGGCGCGTACGAGCAGTACTTC.

The V call is TRBV9, the J call TRBJ2-1; 11 nucleotides line up with TRBD2. The CDR3 covers 22 residues. Germline V gene data show CDR1 as SGDLS and CDR2 as YYNGEE. V gave up 3 bases and J gave up 0 bases; unmatched junction bases: 20. DNA for the CDR3: TGTGCCAGCAGCGCCAACCTCGGACTAGCGGGCCGTCAAGTGAGCTCCTACAATGAGCAGTTCTTC. Translation gives CASSANLGLAGRQVSSYNEQFF.

V gene TRBV12-2 combines with J gene TRBJ2-7; the DNA was not used to check the table's D call, TRBD2. TRBV12-2 is a pseudogene locus. The CDR3 is made up of 14 amino acids. CDR3 loop: CASRLGSGSGMEYF. In DNA, the CDR3 is TGTGCAAGTCGCTTAGGTAGCGGGAGTGGTATGGAGTACTTC.

The chain employs TRBV7-8 and TRBJ2-7; the D call may be TRBD1 or TRBD2 (6 bases each). Looked up from germline, CDR1 is SGHVS and CDR2 is FQNEAQ. CDR3 size: 14 residues. V lost 2 bases, J lost 4 bases, and 12 bases lay in between. The CDR3 protein is CASSLNRGVYEQYF. The CDR3 DNA reads as TGTGCCAGCAGCTTAAATAGGGGGGTTTACGAGCAGTACTTC. Looking up the rest from reference TRBV7-8 and TRBJ2-7 gives the full variable domain: GAGVSQSPRYKVAKRGQDVALRCDPISGHVSLFWYQQALGQGPEFLTYFQNEAQLDKSGLPSDRFFAERPEGSVSTLKIQRTQQEDSAVYLCASSLNRGVYEQYFGPGTRLTVT.

The V call is TRBV27, the J call TRBJ1-2, with 11 positions matching TRBD1. Losses at the gene ends were 4 bases for V and 3 bases for J; bases not matched to a gene: 13. The CDR3 length is 18 residues. Per germline, CDR1 MNHEY and CDR2 SMNVEV (reference sequence). The CDR3 spells CASSSERTGGLTDYGYTF. The CDR3 DNA sequence: TGTGCCAGCAGTTCAGAACGGACAGGGGGCCTAACTGACTATGGCTACACCTTC.

CDR3 coding DNA: TGTGCCACCTTACTCAGCCCCCGCACAGATACGCAGTATTTT. Residues: CATLLSPRTDTQYF. This sequence joins TRBV15 and TRBJ2-3; no clear D. Looked up from germline, CDR1 is LNHNV and CDR2 is YYDKDF (reference sequence). The CDR3 consists of 14 residues. Trimming removed 8 bases at V and 1 base at J, with 13 bases between.

This clone was seen a handful of times. The rearrangement links TRBV5-6 to TRBJ2-7; a possible D gene is TRBD1 (6 bases). Trimming cost V 4 bases and J 2 bases, with 13 bases left between them. The CDR3 consists of 14 residues. The germline V gene encodes CDR1 SGHDT and CDR2 YYEEEE. In nucleotides, the CDR3 is TGTGCCAGCAGCCCCGGGACACTCACCTACGAGCAGTACTTC. It translates to CASSPGTLTYEQYF.

V is TRBV19 and J is TRBJ1-2; tentatively, D is TRBD1 (6 bases). The CDR3 is 14 amino acids. CDR1 LNHDA and CDR2 SQIVND come from the germline V gene (reference sequence). The V end lost 2 bases, the J end lost 3 bases, and 10 bases lay between the germline ends. The CDR3 DNA reads as TGTGCCAGTAGTATATCGGGGGCCCACTATGGCTACACCTTC. Encoded protein: CASSISGAHYGYTF. The complete variable domain, with remaining parts taken from reference TRBV19 and TRBJ1-2, reads DGGITQSPKYLFRKEGQNVTLSCEQNLNHDAMYWYRQDPGQGLRLIYYSQIVNDFQKGDIAEGYSVSREKKESFPLTVTSAQKNPTAFYLCASSISGAHYGYTFGSGTRLTVV.

The J gene is TRBJ2-5, the V gene TRBV7-2, with 10 nucleotides matching TRBD2. Trimming at V came to 2 bases and at J to 4 bases, leaving 10 bases not matched to a gene. Germline-derived CDR1 and CDR2 are SGHTA and FQGNSA. The length of the CDR3 is 17 residues. CDR3 in amino acids: CASSLWGLSGRGETQYF. The CDR3 DNA follows: TGTGCCAGCAGCTTATGGGGTTTGAGCGGGAGGGGAGAGACCCAGTACTTC.

This clone was counted a single time. The chain uses TRBV27 and TRBJ2-3; D not resolved. V was shortened by 9 bases and J by 3 bases, with 13 bases between the two germline ends. The CDR3 is 13 residues long. Germline V lookup: CDR1 MNHEY, CDR2 SMNVEV (reference sequence). DNA for the CDR3: TGTGCCAGTACCTTGGTAGGGACAGATACGCAGTATTTT. It is translated as CASTLVGTDTQYF.

The V call is TRBV28, the J call TRBJ2-5, with no clear D. This CDR3 has 13 amino acids. V was shortened by 1 base and J by 5 bases, with 8 bases between the two germline ends. Germline V gene lookup returns CDR1 MDHEN and CDR2 SYDVKM. CDR3 in amino acids: CASSLYDMETQYF. In DNA, the CDR3 is TGTGCCAGCAGTTTATACGATATGGAGACCCAGTACTTC.

The CDR3 region is CASSVGIAGGPGGELFF. Here the CDR3 DNA reads TGTGCCAGCAGCGTAGGGATAGCGGGAGGGCCCGGCGGGGAGCTGTTTTTT. V is TRBV9 and J is TRBJ2-2; 11 positions agree with TRBD2. The CDR3 totals 17 residues. Trimming cost V 0 bases and J 7 bases; bases outside gene matches: 8. The V gene's germline CDR1 is SGDLS and CDR2 YYNGEE.